The sequence of this TCR beta chain was determined in a study of cytomegalovirus exposure and HLA in healthy donors (dated by TCRdb to 2016 to 2017). Study-level background: An earlier analysis of about 530 of the donors reported 250 to 300 Gb of sequence data and roughly 120 million unique TCR beta sequences obtained from about 170 million T cells. An early release that covered fewer than 800 HLA-typed donors contained approximately 300 gigabases of sequencing data and tens of millions of unique TCR sequences. Of the 398 genotyped donors, over 70% fell in the genetic ancestry cluster associated with self-reported Caucasian donors. The aim of the study was to test whether cataloging public T cell receptors could identify signatures of past pathogen exposure. Using immunosequencing, the study profiled T cell repertoires from 550 to 750 subjects and related those repertoires to cytomegalovirus serostatus. Besides the first cohort of hundreds of subjects, a separate validation cohort made up of some 110 different subjects was used. High-throughput TCR immunosequencing, statistical association of individual TCRs with disease status, and machine learning were combined to predict cytomegalovirus infection status. A later analysis re-analyzed previously published TCR beta repertoires from 500 to 700 donors and added high-resolution HLA genotyping to study TCR occurrence patterns. Rather than drawing on any new phenotypic data, the later analysis identified candidate immune exposures from TCR beta sequences and the way those sequences occurred across donors. An earlier analysis of roughly 580 of the donors used high-throughput TCR beta sequencing to judge whether each TCR beta V gene segment behaved as functional or pseudogenic. Alongside the repertoire data, information on donor age, sex, ethnicity and CMV serostatus was compiled. Genome-wide SNP genotypes for about 60% of the roughly 700 donors were used in a later genetic analysis, which treated that subset as a discovery cohort. Every repertoire in the discovery cohort had been generated on one and the same sequencing platform. HLA typing included class I and class II loci at four-digit resolution. Typing coverage varied by locus: 629-630 donors for A, B, C, DRB1 and DQB1; approximately 500 for DQA1; more than 600 for DPA1; under 490 for DPB1. Several DR-DQ haplotypes were treated as single units for association and clustering because of strong linkage in the cohort. Among about 390 genotyped donors of the cohort, an average of roughly 240,000 unique TCR beta nucleotide sequences were sequenced per donor, roughly 20% of them non-productive. On the study overall, not on this receptor specifically: In an earlier analysis of more than 500 of the donors, most TCR beta V segments appeared in productive rearrangements about 87% or about 30% of the time, broadly matching IMGT annotations. Linkage disequilibrium might explain the correlated functional status among segregating V segments, but an unknown experimental factor could not be excluded. HLA typing was unavailable for some donors at each locus, so association tests used only the typed subset. The authors suggested that the approach could potentially be generalized to other disease states and immunological phenotypes. While some public TCRs were present in many individuals, most TCR sequences turned up only very rarely across donors. According to a later analysis, parvovirus B19, influenza, CMV and Epstein-Barr virus appeared linked to several top co-occurrence clusters. Presence/absence analyses assumed roughly uniform sequencing depth across donors, an assumption that may not hold. A later analysis found that HLA-associated TCR beta chains were more clonally expanded and had lower generation probabilities than equally common non-associated chains. A cluster of highly shared sequence variants was judged likely to represent a technical artifact of the sequencing pipeline. In the study, some 180 TCR beta chains were listed as associated with cytomegalovirus. At a false discovery rate of 0.05, a later analysis linked approximately 18,000 TCR beta sequences to specific HLA alleles. Three of the identified cytomegalovirus-associated TCR beta chains were confirmed in vitro to be specific for cytomegalovirus antigens. Because counts were too low, some 17 rarely observed V segments, including chromosome 9 orphons, were left out of the earlier analysis of some 600 of the donors. A further reported finding was that TCR beta sequences accurately predicted the HLA-A and HLA-B alleles for most subjects in the first cohort. When HLA alleles, especially DR and DQ, strongly co-occurred, attributing TCR associations to individual alleles was difficult. The classifier was reported to diagnose cytomegalovirus status with high specificity and sensitivity in both the original cohort and the validation cohort. According to a later analysis, most CMV-associated TCR beta chains appeared to be HLA-restricted, and the HLA associations seemed to be driven largely by CMV exposure. V-gene and J-gene trimming of TCR beta chains was associated with a missense DCLRE1C variant in a later genetic analysis, and the association was replicated in an independent cohort. Some IMGT-functional V segments, including TRBV6-2 and TRBV6-3, could not be told apart with the 87-base-pair reads, so those segments were excluded. Compared with the roughly 600-donor mean, donors in an Asian-associated ancestry cluster had fewer N-insertions in productive TCRs, according to a later genetic analysis. The only immune exposure information available for the cohort was CMV serostatus. In this cohort, only TCR beta chains were sequenced, and detectable features were limited by the absence of alpha or paired-chain data. In a later analysis, the rate of TCR association differed among HLA loci, with DRB1 alleles having the most associated TCRs and HLA-C alleles having the fewest.

Library method: the immunoSEQ multiplex PCR assay. For the multiplex PCR, a mixture combining 60 forward primers for TCR Vbeta segments and 13 reverse primers for TCR Jbeta segments was used. Amplification of the CDR3 region of rearranged TCR beta genes was performed with a multiplex PCR assay on genomic DNA. Amplified TCR beta libraries were sequenced as 87-base-pair reads on the Illumina HiSeq System. As for the original processing: A later analysis counted about 82 million unique TCR beta chains across the 690 or so repertoires, and some 11 million of these chains were shared by at least two donors. Raw reads were error-corrected and collapsed into unique sequences by a nearest-neighbor algorithm in which closely related sequences were merged to remove PCR and sequencing errors. V, D and J gene segments were assigned by aligning CDR3 sequences to IMGT reference sequences. Each retained sequence needed at least a six-nucleotide match to both a V gene segment and a J gene segment. A rearrangement counted as productive if the CDR3 had no stop codons and remained in frame with V and J, and every other rearrangement counted as non-productive. CDR3 was defined by IMGT convention, running from the second conserved V-encoded cysteine to the conserved J-encoded phenylalanine. Sequences without an unambiguous match to a single V gene segment were excluded from the earlier analysis of 450 to 650 of the donors. An earlier analysis of a few hundred of the donors classified V segments as functional when productive rearrangements were above 56.7% and as segregating when the standard deviation between donors was above 5%. A statistical classification framework was built for diagnosing cytomegalovirus status from the catalog of TCR beta chain sequences. In a later analysis, TCR nucleotide sequences were compared against IMGT/GENE-DB human TR gene sequences so that V and J genes could be assigned. Using the TCRdist pipeline, a later analysis assigned CDR3 sequences along with most-parsimonious VDJ recombination scenarios. A later analysis defined each TCR beta chain by its CDR3 amino acid sequence plus V-gene family, and excluded reads lacking a unique V-gene family. In a later analysis, approximately 590 highly shared, low-generation-probability nucleotide sequences were removed to address suspected cross-contamination and a sequencing artifact. A later analysis calculated a clonal expansion index for each public chain from normalized within-repertoire ranks of inferred template counts. A later analysis computed generation probabilities with a VDJ recombination model fitted to out-of-frame rearrangements, and checked the results against IGoR. Hypergeometric tests were used in a later analysis to score TCR-TCR, TCR-HLA and TCR-CMV co-occurrence, with a repertoire-size bias correction applied to the TCR pairs. A later analysis estimated false discovery rates by permuting HLA or CMV assignments 20 times. A later analysis grouped co-occurring TCRs with DBSCAN, adding TCRdist sequence similarity when clustering within HLA-allele-positive subsets. For co-occurrence clustering, repertoires with fewer than 30,000 or more than 120,000 public chains were excluded, along with a handful of repertoires with anomalous nucleotide sharing. In TCRdb, the immuneACCESS table is reduced to in-frame sequences with V and J assigned. These tables do not hold every clone; where another copy was compared, an unresolved V gene accounts for under half, and the others remain unexplained. V and J calls plus clone size are reproduced from that table; the DNA served to infer D and trimming. For this sample the table gives around 100,000 clones, of which approximately 84% were detected only once. The biggest ten clones account for 2.1% of the sample.

The cohort consisted of 600 or so healthy bone marrow donors. All cohort members were sampled while nominally healthy, although unrecorded immune exposures were likely present. The donor tested CMV seronegative and was one of the 352 seronegative cohort members. Each donor provided a peripheral blood sample, and peripheral blood mononuclear cells were used for TCR beta sequencing. The Qiagen DNeasy Blood Extraction Kit was used to extract genomic DNA from the blood cell samples. The germline V and J ends show losses of 4 bases and 3 bases respectively, and no gene match explains 0 bases of the junction. The germline V gene yields MNHNS for CDR1 and SASEGT for CDR2. The CDR3, from cysteine to phenylalanine, totals 15 residues. Only CDR3 DNA remains: 45 bases, in frame from the first base. This clone was observed a handful of times. Its antigen has not been determined. The input lacks base qualities; no much larger clone sits a single base away.

The V and J segments used are TRBV6-1 and TRBJ2-1; a stretch of 13 junction bases matches TRBD2. This clonotype was obtained from a young man in good health and CMV-seronegative. Material for sequencing was PBMCs. The CDR3 is CASSGTSGSYNEQFF. The nucleotides read TGTGCCAGCAGTGGGACTAGCGGGAGCTACAATGAGCAGTTCTTC.